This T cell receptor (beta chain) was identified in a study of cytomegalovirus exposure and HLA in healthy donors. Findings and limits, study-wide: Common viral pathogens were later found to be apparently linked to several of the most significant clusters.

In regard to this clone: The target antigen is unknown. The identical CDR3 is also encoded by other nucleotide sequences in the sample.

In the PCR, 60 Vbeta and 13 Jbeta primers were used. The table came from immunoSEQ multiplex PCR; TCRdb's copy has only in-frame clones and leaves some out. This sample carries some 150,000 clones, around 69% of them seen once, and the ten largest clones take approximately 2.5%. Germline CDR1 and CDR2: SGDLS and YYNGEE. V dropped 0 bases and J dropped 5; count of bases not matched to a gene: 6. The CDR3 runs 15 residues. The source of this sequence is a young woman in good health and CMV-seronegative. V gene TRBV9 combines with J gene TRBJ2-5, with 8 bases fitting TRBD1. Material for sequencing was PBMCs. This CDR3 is CASSVGQGARETQYF. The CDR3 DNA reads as TGTGCCAGCAGCGTAGGTCAGGGGGCGCGGGAGACCCAGTACTTC.